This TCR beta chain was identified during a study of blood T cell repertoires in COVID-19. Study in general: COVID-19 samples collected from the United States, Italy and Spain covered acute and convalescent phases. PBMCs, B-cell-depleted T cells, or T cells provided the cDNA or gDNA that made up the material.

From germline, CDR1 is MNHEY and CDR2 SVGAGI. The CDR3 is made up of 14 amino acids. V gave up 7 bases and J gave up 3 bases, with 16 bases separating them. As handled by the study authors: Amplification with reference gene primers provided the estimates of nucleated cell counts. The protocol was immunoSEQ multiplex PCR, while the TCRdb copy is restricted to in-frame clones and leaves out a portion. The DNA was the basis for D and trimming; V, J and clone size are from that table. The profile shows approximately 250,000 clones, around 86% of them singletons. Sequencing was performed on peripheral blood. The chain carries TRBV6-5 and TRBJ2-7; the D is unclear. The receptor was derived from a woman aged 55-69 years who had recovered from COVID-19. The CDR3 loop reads CASTLTTFSYEQYF. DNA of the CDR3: TGTGCCAGCACCCTTACGACTTTCAGCTACGAGCAGTACTTC.